This T cell receptor (beta chain) was recovered during a study of cytomegalovirus exposure and HLA in healthy donors (dated by TCRdb to 2016 to 2017). Broadly, across the study: An earlier analysis of 587 of the donors reported over 250 Gb of sequence data and around 100 million unique TCR beta sequences obtained from about 179 million T cells. An early release covering approximately 600 HLA-typed donors comprised about 310 gigabases of sequencing data and some 79 million unique TCR sequences. Of the roughly 410 genotyped donors, roughly 76% were placed in the genetic ancestry cluster associated with self-reported Caucasian donors. The study aimed to test whether signatures of past pathogen exposure could be identified by cataloging public T cell receptors. The study profiled the T cell repertoires of about 640 subjects by immunosequencing and related them to cytomegalovirus serostatus. A separate validation cohort of roughly 130 different subjects was used in addition to the roughly 640-subject first cohort. To predict cytomegalovirus infection status, the study combined high-throughput TCR immunosequencing, statistical association of individual TCRs with disease status, and machine learning. A later analysis re-analyzed previously published TCR beta repertoires from 500 to 700 donors and added high-resolution HLA genotyping to study TCR occurrence patterns. Rather than using new phenotypic data, the later analysis identified candidate immune exposures from TCR beta sequences and from how often those sequences occurred across donors. An earlier analysis of 587 of the donors used high-throughput TCR beta sequencing to judge whether each TCR beta V gene segment behaved as functional or pseudogenic. Donor age, sex, ethnicity and CMV serostatus were compiled alongside the repertoire data. A later genetic analysis took genome-wide SNP genotypes for about three fifths of the 666 donors and used that subset as a discovery cohort. Every discovery cohort repertoire had been produced on one sequencing platform. HLA typing included class I and class II loci at four-digit resolution. Typing coverage differed by locus: A, B, C, DRB1 and DQB1 were typed in roughly 620-630 donors, DQA1 in 500 to 550, DPA1 in over 600, and DPB1 in approximately 450. Because of strong linkage in the cohort, roughly five DR-DQ haplotypes were treated as single units for association and clustering. Across around 400 genotyped donors of the cohort, an average of roughly 200,000 unique TCR beta nucleotide sequences per donor were sequenced, and roughly 17% of those sequences were non-productive. Study-wide findings and limitations: A few of the identified cytomegalovirus-associated TCR beta chains were confirmed in vitro to be specific for cytomegalovirus antigens. The cohort was sequenced for TCR beta chains only, and without alpha or paired-chain data the features that could be detected were limited. When HLA alleles, especially DR and DQ, strongly co-occurred, TCR associations were difficult to assign to individual alleles. According to a later analysis, TCR association rates differed among HLA loci, with DRB1 alleles showing the most associated TCRs and HLA-C alleles showing the fewest. Some IMGT-functional V segments, including TRBV6-2 and TRBV6-3, could not be distinguished by the 87-base-pair reads and were therefore excluded. It was suggested by the authors that the approach could potentially be generalized to other disease states and immunological phenotypes. Cytomegalovirus status was reported to be diagnosed by the classifier with high specificity and sensitivity in both the original and validation cohorts. Presence/absence analyses assumed roughly uniform sequencing depth across donors, an assumption that may not hold. The study gave a list of 150 to 200 TCR beta chains associated with cytomegalovirus. A further reported finding was that TCR beta sequences accurately predicted the HLA-A and HLA-B alleles for most subjects in the first cohort. Immune exposure information for the cohort was limited to CMV serostatus. Approximately 16 rarely observed V segments, including chromosome 9 orphons, were excluded from the earlier analysis of a few hundred of the donors because counts were too low. Compared with equally common non-associated chains, HLA-associated TCR beta chains in a later analysis were more clonally expanded and had lower generation probabilities. Correlated functional status among segregating V segments might be attributable to linkage disequilibrium, but an unknown experimental factor could not be ruled out. In an earlier analysis of around 500 of the donors, most TCR beta V segments appeared in productive rearrangements about 87% or about 30% of the time, broadly matching IMGT annotations. A later analysis found that most CMV-associated TCR beta chains appeared HLA-restricted, with HLA associations seemingly driven largely by CMV exposure. At a false discovery rate of 0.05, a later analysis linked 16,951 TCR beta sequences to specific HLA alleles. Because HLA typing was unavailable for some donors at each locus, only the typed subset was used in association tests. A later genetic analysis reported fewer N-insertions in productive TCRs among donors in an Asian-associated ancestry cluster than the roughly 620-donor mean. V-gene and J-gene trimming of TCR beta chains was associated with a missense DCLRE1C variant in a later genetic analysis, and the association was replicated in an independent cohort. While some public TCRs were present in many individuals, most TCR sequences turned up only very rarely across donors. In a later analysis, several top co-occurrence clusters were reported to appear linked to parvovirus B19, influenza, CMV and Epstein-Barr virus. A cluster of highly shared sequence variants was judged likely to represent a technical artifact of the sequencing pipeline.

Deletion took 2 bases off V and 5 bases off J, with a span of 17 bases between the germline ends. From its cysteine to its phenylalanine, the CDR3 spans 16 amino acids. Only the CDR3 portion is preserved as DNA: 48 bases, with reading frame beginning at the first base. The germline V gene specifies SGHRS as CDR1 and YFSETQ as CDR2. In total, fewer than 750 healthy bone marrow donors made up the cohort. Cohort members were all nominally healthy when sampled, although unrecorded immune exposures were likely present. The donor tested CMV seronegative, placing the donor among the approximately 360 seronegative members of the cohort. A peripheral blood sample was provided by each donor, and peripheral blood mononuclear cells were used for TCR beta sequencing. Genomic DNA was extracted from the blood cell samples with the Qiagen DNeasy Blood Extraction Kit. As concerns this clone: This clone's antigen is unknown. One base away there is no much larger clone; base qualities are not given.

The protocol used for the library was the immunoSEQ multiplex PCR assay. For the multiplex PCR, a mixture combining 60 forward primers for TCR Vbeta segments and 13 reverse primers for TCR Jbeta segments was used. Amplification of the CDR3 region of rearranged TCR beta genes was performed with a multiplex PCR assay on genomic DNA. Amplified TCR beta libraries were sequenced as 87-base-pair reads on the Illumina HiSeq System. Per the authors' processing: Across the 500 to 750 repertoires, a later analysis counted some 80 million unique TCR beta chains, about 10 million of which were shared by at least two donors. A nearest-neighbor algorithm error-corrected the raw reads and collapsed the reads into unique sequences, merging closely related sequences to remove PCR and sequencing errors. To assign V, D and J gene segments, CDR3 sequences were aligned to IMGT reference sequences. For a sequence to be retained, a match of at least six nucleotides to both a V gene segment and a J gene segment was required. A rearrangement was called productive if the CDR3 had no stop codons and remained in frame with V and J, and every other rearrangement was called non-productive. CDR3 was defined according to IMGT convention as the region running from the second conserved V-encoded cysteine to the conserved J-encoded phenylalanine. The earlier analysis of approximately 590 of the donors excluded any sequence lacking an unambiguous match to a single V gene segment. In an earlier analysis of a few hundred of the donors, a V segment was called functional when productive rearrangements were above 56.7%, and segregating when the standard deviation between donors exceeded 5%. A statistical classification framework was built to diagnose cytomegalovirus status from the catalog of TCR beta chain sequences. In a later analysis, V and J genes were assigned by comparing TCR nucleotide sequences against IMGT/GENE-DB human TR gene sequences. Using the TCRdist pipeline, a later analysis assigned CDR3 sequences along with most-parsimonious VDJ recombination scenarios. A later analysis defined each TCR beta chain by its CDR3 amino acid sequence plus V-gene family, and excluded reads lacking a unique V-gene family. In a later analysis, around 600 highly shared, low-generation-probability nucleotide sequences were removed to address suspected cross-contamination and a sequencing artifact. In a later analysis, a clonal expansion index was calculated for each public chain from normalized within-repertoire ranks of inferred template counts. In a later analysis, generation probabilities were computed using a VDJ recombination model fitted to out-of-frame rearrangements, and the results were checked against IGoR. In a later analysis, hypergeometric tests were used to score TCR-TCR, TCR-HLA and TCR-CMV co-occurrence, with a repertoire-size bias correction applied to TCR pairs. A later analysis estimated false discovery rates by permuting HLA or CMV assignments 20 times. A later analysis grouped co-occurring TCRs with DBSCAN, adding TCRdist sequence similarity when clustering within HLA-allele-positive subsets. Repertoires with fewer than 30,000 or more than 120,000 public chains were left out of co-occurrence clustering, as were five repertoires with anomalous nucleotide sharing. The clones in this table, taken by TCRdb from immuneACCESS, are in-frame only. Not every clone is retained; where verified, under half of the shortfall comes from an unresolved V gene, and the cause of the rest is unknown. That table is the source of V, J and clone size, and D and trimming were worked out from the DNA. The sample data list around 200,000 clones, and roughly four fifths of these were observed just once. Of the sample, roughly 2% falls within the top ten clones.

Rearrangement joined TRBV5-1 to TRBJ2-1, with TRBD2 as a weak D call on 6 bases. The source of this sequence is a man aged 25 to 40 in good health and CMV-seronegative. The sequenced sample was PBMCs. CDR3 sequence: CASSFYGRAKNNEQFF. The nucleotide sequence reads as follows: TGCGCCAGCAGCTTCTACGGGAGAGCCAAGAACAATGAGCAGTTCTTC.